Sequencing of this TCR beta chain was carried out in a study of T cell responses to AZD1222 COVID-19 vaccine. General observations from the study: Repertoire samples came only from after the peak T cell response. Spike was spanned by vaccine-associated CD4 TCRs, with dominance at 160-218 and 743-854. Possibly, clonal diversity was underestimated; donors were largely white British and included more females.

This clone was seen a handful of times. Antigen: not known. Sequenced by immunoSEQ multiplex PCR; TCRdb stores in-frame clones only, minus some. Of some 130,000 clones listed, roughly 87% are singletons. The V gene lost 0 bases and the J gene lost 7 bases, with 19 bases spanning the gap. CDR1 and CDR2 (germline): KGHSH, LQKENI. The CDR3 covers 17 residues. The chain is built from TRBV18 and TRBJ1-3, with a possible D match to TRBD1 (6 bases). This receptor was obtained from an adult in good health. The sequenced sample was peripheral blood, obtained on day 0 of AZD1222 vaccination. The CDR3, as DNA: TGTGCCAGCTCACCACCAGGGATACGCGACAGGTTTAACACCATATATTTT. The encoded protein is CASSPPGIRDRFNTIYF.